This T cell receptor (beta chain) was captured in a study of blood T cells in healthy people across ages. On this clonotype itself: The antigen is undetermined.

Points from the study as a whole: Whereas aged donors had fewer naive CD4+ cells, long-lived donors had more of them and higher diversity.

The germline V and J ends were trimmed by 4 bases and 6 bases, with 15 bases remaining between them. Germline V lookup: CDR1 PRHDT, CDR2 FYEKMQ (reference sequence). CDR3 length: 14 residues. A J-beta primer mix and a sample-barcoded 5' primer were used in a second PCR of roughly 6 to 11 cycles. Sequencing yielded, for each sample, at least 2.5 million paired-end reads carrying CDR3. TCRdb re-called the 5' RACE reads through MiXCR, storing one row per CDR3 protein. The sample gives about 1.7 million distinct CDR3 sequences, roughly 27% of which show up once; over 7% is in the top ten. The sequence was obtained from a woman in her 30s in good health. The chain is built from TRBV13 and TRBJ1-2; D gene unclear. The sequenced sample was blood. CDR3 protein: CASSWGDMRDGYTF. CDR3 DNA sequence: TGTGCCAGCAGCTGGGGAGATATGCGGGATGGCTACACCTTC.